This TCR beta chain was identified in a study of cytomegalovirus exposure and HLA in healthy donors (dated by TCRdb to 2016 to 2017). Regarding the complete study: An earlier analysis of more than 550 of the donors reported 276 Gb of sequence data and 95 million to 120 million unique TCR beta sequences obtained from about 179 million T cells. An early release covering 550 to 700 HLA-typed donors comprised approximately 300 gigabases of sequencing data and roughly 86 million unique TCR sequences. Of the roughly 390 genotyped donors, roughly 76% were placed in the genetic ancestry cluster associated with self-reported Caucasian donors. The study aimed to test whether cataloging public T cell receptors could reveal signatures of past pathogen exposure. The study profiled the T cell repertoires of approximately 700 subjects by immunosequencing and related them to cytomegalovirus serostatus. A separate validation cohort of approximately 120 different subjects was used in addition to the 666-subject first cohort. The study combined high-throughput TCR immunosequencing, statistical association of individual TCRs with disease status, and machine learning to predict cytomegalovirus infection status. A later analysis re-examined previously published TCR beta repertoires from roughly 650 donors and added high-resolution HLA genotyping to investigate patterns of TCR occurrence. The later analysis used no new phenotypic data to find candidate immune exposures, relying instead on TCR beta sequences and their occurrence across donors. An earlier analysis of fewer than 700 of the donors applied high-throughput TCR beta sequencing to assess whether each TCR beta V gene segment acted as functional or pseudogenic. Donor age, sex, ethnicity and CMV serostatus were collected together with the repertoire data. In a later genetic analysis, genome-wide SNP genotypes for about three fifths of the roughly 670 donors were used, and that subset was treated as a discovery cohort. All discovery cohort repertoires had been generated on a single sequencing platform. HLA typing covered class I and class II loci at four-digit resolution. Typing coverage differed by locus: A, B, C, DRB1 and DQB1 were typed in roughly 620-640 donors, DQA1 in approximately 520, DPA1 in some 600, and DPB1 in approximately 450. About five DR-DQ haplotypes were handled as single units for association and clustering because linkage in the cohort was strong. Among 398 genotyped donors of the cohort, an average of about 240,000 unique TCR beta nucleotide sequences were sequenced per donor, around 20% of them non-productive. Here is what the overall study found, with its caveats: The presence/absence analyses assumed that sequencing depth was roughly uniform across donors, and that assumption may not be true. The classifier was reported to diagnose cytomegalovirus status with high specificity and sensitivity in both the original cohort and the validation cohort. This cohort had only TCR beta chains sequenced, and the lack of alpha or paired-chain data limited which features could be detected. The authors suggested that the approach could potentially be generalized to other disease states and immunological phenotypes. A further reported finding was that TCR beta sequences accurately predicted the HLA-A and HLA-B alleles for most subjects in the first cohort. A total of fewer than 200 TCR beta chains were listed by the study as associated with cytomegalovirus. Correlated functional status among segregating V segments might be attributable to linkage disequilibrium, but an unknown experimental factor could not be ruled out. In a later analysis, several top co-occurrence clusters were reported to appear linked to parvovirus B19, influenza, CMV and Epstein-Barr virus. A later analysis found that HLA-associated TCR beta chains were more clonally expanded and had lower generation probabilities than equally common non-associated chains. Because counts were too low, under 20 rarely observed V segments, including chromosome 9 orphons, were left out of the earlier analysis of over 550 of the donors. A later analysis found that TCR association rates varied across HLA loci, with DRB1 alleles showing the most associated TCRs and HLA-C alleles the fewest. For the cohort, immune exposure information was limited to CMV serostatus. Because the 87-base-pair reads could not distinguish some IMGT-functional V segments, including TRBV6-2 and TRBV6-3, those segments were excluded. In a later analysis, some 18,000 TCR beta sequences were associated with specific HLA alleles at a false discovery rate of 0.05. Across donors, most TCR sequences were observed very rarely, whereas some public TCRs were present in many individuals. When HLA alleles, especially DR and DQ, strongly co-occurred, TCR associations were difficult to assign to individual alleles. A later genetic analysis reported fewer N-insertions in productive TCRs among donors in an Asian-associated ancestry cluster than the approximately 670-donor mean. According to a later analysis, most CMV-associated TCR beta chains appeared to be HLA-restricted, and the HLA associations seemed to be driven largely by CMV exposure. The sequencing pipeline was judged likely to have produced a cluster of highly shared sequence variants as a technical artifact. V-gene and J-gene trimming of TCR beta chains was associated with a missense DCLRE1C variant in a later genetic analysis, and the association was replicated in an independent cohort. Because HLA typing was missing for some donors at each locus, association tests included only the typed subset. Broadly in line with IMGT annotations, most TCR beta V segments showed up in productive rearrangements about 90% or about 30% of the time in an earlier analysis of a few hundred of the donors. Three of the identified cytomegalovirus-associated TCR beta chains were confirmed in vitro to be specific for cytomegalovirus antigens.

The cohort consisted of 600 or so healthy bone marrow donors. At the time of sampling, all cohort members were nominally healthy, though unrecorded immune exposures were likely present. The donor was CMV seronegative and belonged to the group of roughly 330 seronegative cohort members. Each donor provided a peripheral blood sample, and peripheral blood mononuclear cells were used for TCR beta sequencing. The Qiagen DNeasy Blood Extraction Kit was used to extract genomic DNA from the blood cell samples. Receptors were amplified or captured by the immunoSEQ multiplex PCR assay. The multiplex PCR relied on a mix of 60 forward primers for TCR Vbeta segments and 13 reverse primers for TCR Jbeta segments. A multiplex PCR assay on genomic DNA amplified the CDR3 region of rearranged TCR beta genes. The amplified TCR beta libraries were sequenced on the Illumina HiSeq System as 87-base-pair reads. On the study's bioinformatics: A later analysis counted approximately 84 million unique TCR beta chains across the 550 to 700 repertoires, and some 11 million of these chains were shared by at least two donors. A nearest-neighbor algorithm error-corrected the raw reads and collapsed the reads into unique sequences, merging closely related sequences to remove PCR and sequencing errors. V, D and J gene segments were assigned by aligning CDR3 sequences to IMGT reference sequences. For a sequence to be retained, a match of at least six nucleotides to both a V gene segment and a J gene segment was required. A rearrangement was called productive if the CDR3 had no stop codons and remained in frame with V and J, and every other rearrangement was called non-productive. CDR3 was defined by IMGT convention, running from the second conserved V-encoded cysteine to the conserved J-encoded phenylalanine. The earlier analysis of 450 to 750 of the donors excluded any sequence lacking an unambiguous match to a single V gene segment. In an earlier analysis of approximately 590 of the donors, a V segment was called functional when productive rearrangements were above 56.7%, and segregating when the standard deviation between donors exceeded 5%. A statistical classification framework was built to diagnose cytomegalovirus status from the catalog of TCR beta chain sequences. In a later analysis, V and J genes were assigned by comparing TCR nucleotide sequences against IMGT/GENE-DB human TR gene sequences. The TCRdist pipeline was used in a later analysis to assign CDR3 sequences and most-parsimonious VDJ recombination scenarios. In a later analysis, each TCR beta chain was defined by its CDR3 amino acid sequence together with its V-gene family, and reads lacking a unique V-gene family were excluded. As a way to deal with suspected cross-contamination and a sequencing artifact, a later analysis dropped hundreds of nucleotide sequences that were highly shared and had low generation probability. A later analysis calculated a clonal expansion index for each public chain from normalized within-repertoire ranks of inferred template counts. A later analysis computed generation probabilities with a VDJ recombination model fitted to out-of-frame rearrangements, and checked the results against IGoR. Hypergeometric tests were used in a later analysis to score TCR-TCR, TCR-HLA and TCR-CMV co-occurrence, with a repertoire-size bias correction applied to the TCR pairs. A later analysis estimated false discovery rates by permuting HLA or CMV assignments 20 times. A later analysis grouped co-occurring TCRs with DBSCAN, adding TCRdist sequence similarity when clustering within HLA-allele-positive subsets. Repertoires with fewer than 30,000 or more than 120,000 public chains, plus five repertoires with anomalous nucleotide sharing, were excluded from co-occurrence clustering. The immuneACCESS repertoire file appears here via TCRdb, limited to in-frame rearrangements. These files lack a portion of the clones; in checked studies, under half of the deficit traces to unresolved V genes, and the cause of the others is not known. D and trimming come from the DNA, and the V and J calls and clone size come from that table. The sample table shows 200,000 to 250,000 clones, and more than 65% are seen once. The ten largest clonotypes hold less than 2% of the sample.

Clipping removes 3 bases from V and 4 bases from J, with 3 as the unmatched junction base count. CDR3 length: 15 amino acids, cysteine to phenylalanine. Only the CDR3 part of the read is kept: 45 bases, read in frame from the first base. CDR1 and CDR2 were assigned from the germline V gene as MDHEN and SYDVKM. A note on this clone: Which antigen it targets is not known. No qualities accompany the bases; no much larger clone lies one base away.

The sequence came from a man aged 50 to 60 in good health and CMV-seronegative. The chain was built from TRBV28 and TRBJ1-3, with 10 central nucleotides matching TRBD1. Sequenced material: PBMCs. The nucleotide sequence reads as follows: TGTGCCAGCAGTTTTGGACAGGGGGGCGGAAACACCATATATTTT. Its protein reads: CASSFGQGGGNTIYF.